These 21 T cell receptor beta chains originate from one sample sequenced in a study of CD8 T cells in Susac syndrome. The RNA, 0.5 to 1 ug, was put through reverse transcription using random hexamers. One entry per CDR3 protein results from TCRdb running MiXCR on the immunoSEQ multiplex PCR reads. The table records 50,000 to 55,000 distinct CDR3 sequences, approximately 95% of them present only once. The sequenced material came from CD8+ T cells from PBMCs. The receptor set was obtained from a human donor with Susac syndrome.

This clonotype has a single count. This chain links TRBV12-3 or TRBV12-4 with TRBJ2-5, with 12 bases aligning to TRBD2. CDR3 length equals 16 residues. The V and J ends lost 6 bases and 5 bases, in that order; junction bases with no gene match: 10. For the CDR3, the DNA is TGTGCCAGCAGCACTAGCGGGGGGCCGATAAGGGAGACCCAGTACTTC. Its translation is CASSTSGGPIRETQYF.

The J gene is TRBJ2-7, the V gene TRBV28; D perhaps matches TRBD2 (7 bases). V shed 2 bases and J shed 3 bases, with 17 bases lying between them. CDR1 is MDHEN, CDR2 SYDVKM, per germline. There are 16 residues in the CDR3. The CDR3 loop is CASSLTMGGANYEQYF. The CDR3 DNA reads as TGTGCCAGCAGTTTAACTATGGGGGGGGCTAACTACGAGCAGTACTTC.

The J gene is TRBJ2-1, the V gene TRBV5-1; TRBD1 matches at 7 bases. The CDR3 is 12 residues long. Germline CDR1 and CDR2: SGHRS and YFSETQ. V trimming: 4 bases; J trimming: 5 bases; junction bases outside the gene matches: 0. The CDR3 DNA is TGCGCCAGCAGCGACAGGGACAATGAGCAGTTCTTC. As protein: CASSDRDNEQFF.

The chain links TRBV3-1 to TRBJ2-3, with no clear D. V shed 0 bases and J shed 8 bases, with 15 bases lying between them. The CDR3 runs 15 residues. From germline, CDR1 is LGHDT and CDR2 YNNKEL (reference sequence). The DNA of the CDR3 is TGTGCCAGCAGCCAAGAAGGGCGGCAGGCCGTTACGCAGTATTTT. Amino acid sequence: CASSQEGRQAVTQYF.

This chain connects TRBV18 to TRBJ2-2, with D tentatively TRBD1 (6 bases). This CDR3 spans 16 amino acids. CDR1 is KGHSH and CDR2 is LQKENI in the germline V gene. V lost 3 bases and J lost 1, with 12 bases in between. The CDR3 is CASSPGQGKNTGELFF. The CDR3 DNA reads as TGTGCCAGCTCACCGGGGCAGGGGAAGAACACCGGGGAGCTGTTTTTT. The variable domain in full, with the rest retrieved from reference TRBV18 and TRBJ2-2, is NAGVMQNPRHLVRRRGQEARLRCSPMKGHSHVYWYRQLPEEGLKFMVYLQKENIIDESGMPKERFSAEFPKEGPSILRIQQVVRGDSAAYFCASSPGQGKNTGELFFGEGSRLTVL.

The chain links TRBV20-1 to TRBJ2-1, with a tentative D call TRBD2 (7 bases). The CDR3 covers 15 residues. Germline CDR1 reads DFQATT; CDR2 reads SNEGSKA (reference sequence). The V gene lost 1 base and the J gene lost 8 bases, with 18 bases spanning the gap. The CDR3 protein is CSARAVGGRFYEQFF. The DNA of the CDR3 is TGCAGTGCTAGAGCCGTGGGGGGGCGATTTTATGAGCAGTTCTTC.

J is TRBJ2-1 and V is TRBV20-1, with 9 bases aligning to TRBD1. The germline CDR1 and CDR2 sequences are DFQATT and SNEGSKA (reference sequence). Trimming took 1 base from V and 6 from J; bases not matched to a gene: 10. This CDR3 spans 16 amino acids. The CDR3: CSARGVPGQGGNEQFF. CDR3 DNA sequence: TGCAGTGCTAGAGGGGTACCGGGACAGGGTGGCAATGAGCAGTTCTTC.

This chain links TRBV4-1 with TRBJ2-1, with D uncertain. Germline V gives CDR1 MGHRA, CDR2 YSYEKL. V lost 0 bases to trimming and J lost 0 bases, with 15 bases between them. This CDR3 has 18 amino acids. The CDR3 nucleotides read TGCGCCAGCAGCCAAGATCAGGTGGCCTCGAGCTCCTACAATGAGCAGTTCTTC. Translation gives CASSQDQVASSSYNEQFF.

This clonotype was counted a single time. This chain links TRBV6-5 with TRBJ1-1, with TRBD1 matching 10 bases. The V and J ends lost 2 bases and 3 bases, in that order; junction bases with no gene match: 9. Germline loops: CDR1 MNHEY, CDR2 SVGAGI. The CDR3 length is 17 residues. The CDR3 DNA sequence: TGTGCCAGCAGTTACGCCGCGACGGACAGGGGGTACACTGAAGCTTTCTTT. As protein: CASSYAATDRGYTEAFF.

The chain uses TRBV27 and TRBJ2-7; tentative D call: TRBD1 (7 bases). The CDR3 loop spans 14 amino acids. Germline lookup yields CDR1 MNHEY and CDR2 SMNVEV (reference sequence). V gave up 5 bases and J gave up 1 base, with 12 bases separating them. CDR3 DNA sequence: TGTGCCAGCAGTAGGCGGGACAGTTCCTACGAGCAGTACTTC. This gives the protein CASSRRDSSYEQYF.

The chain recombines TRBV5-1 with TRBJ1-2; D remains unclear. Germline V gene sequence: CDR1 SGHRS, CDR2 YFSETQ. Trimming pared 3 bases from V and 1 base from J, leaving 19 bases between. CDR3 size: 17 residues. CDR3 sequence (DNA): TGCGCCAGCAGCTCTTCCAAGACGGAGAACTATAACTATGGCTACACCTTC. It codes for CASSSSKTENYNYGYTF.

The gene calls are TRBV25-1 and TRBJ2-3, with D hard to call. Germline-derived CDR1 and CDR2 are MGHDK and SYGVNS. V was trimmed by 0 bases and J by 2 bases, leaving 18 bases between them. The CDR3 length is 18 residues. The CDR3 protein is CASSEYPQFLTNTDTQYF. The CDR3 DNA reads TGTGCCAGCAGTGAATACCCACAGTTCCTCACCAACACAGATACGCAGTATTTT.

CDR3 sequence (DNA): TGCGCCAGCAGCCAAGTGCTTGATACGCAGTATTTT. Translated: CASSQVLDTQYF. This sequence joins TRBV4-1 and TRBJ2-3; no reliable D call. There are 12 residues in the CDR3. Trimming shortened V by 1 base and J by 6 bases, and 5 bases separated the two germline ends. Germline CDR1 is MGHRA and CDR2 is YSYEKL.

The rearrangement joins TRBV14 to TRBJ2-7; D is unclear. V was trimmed by 0 bases and J by 2 bases, leaving 14 bases between them. CDR3 size: 16 residues. Germline assignment: CDR1 SGHDN and CDR2 FVKESK. The CDR3: CASSQDRAGRPYEQYF. Written as DNA, the CDR3 is TGTGCCAGCAGCCAAGATCGAGCAGGACGACCCTACGAGCAGTACTTC. The full variable domain, with the rest looked up from reference TRBV14 and TRBJ2-7, is EAGVTQFPSHSVIEKGQTVTLRCDPISGHDNLYWYRRVMGKEIKFLLHFVKESKQDESGMPNNRFLAERTGGTYSTLKVQPAELEDSGVYFCASSQDRAGRPYEQYFGPGTRLTVT.

This chain connects TRBV20-1 to TRBJ1-6; 10 bases align to TRBD1. V trimming: 6 bases; J trimming: 7 bases; junction bases outside the gene matches: 9. Germline values: CDR1 DFQATT, CDR2 SNEGSKA (reference sequence). The CDR3 is 15 amino acids. The CDR3, as DNA: TGCAGTGCCTGCCCGGGACAGGGGATCAATTCACCCCTCCACTTT. The encoded protein is CSACPGQGINSPLHF.

The rearrangement joins TRBV24-1 to TRBJ2-1; TRBD1 matches at 7 bases. The J segment lost 6 bases and the V segment lost 5 bases, leaving 9 bases of the junction unmatched. The CDR3 sequence is 15 residues long. Germline V lookup: CDR1 KGHDR, CDR2 SFDVKD. The CDR3 sequence: CATSGGTEFANEQFF. CDR3 sequence (DNA): TGTGCCACCAGTGGAGGGACAGAGTTCGCCAATGAGCAGTTCTTC.

The gene calls are TRBV19 and TRBJ2-3; a weak D match, TRBD1 (6 bases). The germline CDR1 and CDR2 sequences are LNHDA and SQIVND (reference sequence). V was shortened by 5 bases and J by 3 bases, with 9 bases between the two germline ends. The CDR3 consists of 13 residues. This CDR3 is CASSWTETDTQYF. The CDR3 DNA follows: TGTGCCAGTAGTTGGACAGAGACAGATACGCAGTATTTT.

The rearrangement joins TRBV18 to TRBJ1-6, with 9 nucleotides matching TRBD1. V was clipped by 3 bases and J by 5 bases; unmatched bases: 8. The CDR3 sequence is 17 residues long. CDR1 is KGHSH, CDR2 LQKENI, per germline. CDR3 nucleotide sequence: TGTGCCAGCTCACCCCGCTCCGACAGGGGGGATAATTCACCCCTCCACTTT. This encodes CASSPRSDRGDNSPLHF. The whole variable domain, remainder taken from reference TRBV18 and TRBJ1-6, is NAGVMQNPRHLVRRRGQEARLRCSPMKGHSHVYWYRQLPEEGLKFMVYLQKENIIDESGMPKERFSAEFPKEGPSILRIQQVVRGDSAAYFCASSPRSDRGDNSPLHFGNGTRLTVT.

This chain joins TRBV25-1 and TRBJ1-6; 7 nucleotides agree with TRBD1. The CDR3 is 14 residues long. Trimming took 6 bases from V and 10 from J; bases not matched to a gene: 9. CDR1 is MGHDK, CDR2 SYGVNS, per germline. This CDR3 is CASSKGGGGSPLHF. The CDR3, as DNA: TGTGCCAGCAGCAAAGGGGGCGGGGGGTCACCCCTCCACTTT.

Here the CDR3 reads CASSHSSVVQFF. Written as DNA, the CDR3 is TGTGCCAGCAGCCACAGTTCCGTGGTACAGTTCTTC. The rearrangement uses TRBV9 and TRBJ2-1; D is uncertain. V was cut by 4 bases and J by 13 bases, with 15 bases left in between. Germline V lookup: CDR1 SGDLS, CDR2 YYNGEE. There are 12 residues in the CDR3.

The chain has TRBV20-1 and TRBJ1-2, with 9 bases lining up with TRBD1. This CDR3 has 14 amino acids. CDR1 is DFQATT and CDR2 is SNEGSKA in the germline V gene (reference sequence). Trimming at V came to 3 bases and at J to 2 bases, leaving 4 bases not matched to a gene. The CDR3 loop reads CSARWDRENYGYTF. The CDR3 DNA reads as TGCAGTGCTAGGTGGGACAGGGAAAACTATGGCTACACCTTC.